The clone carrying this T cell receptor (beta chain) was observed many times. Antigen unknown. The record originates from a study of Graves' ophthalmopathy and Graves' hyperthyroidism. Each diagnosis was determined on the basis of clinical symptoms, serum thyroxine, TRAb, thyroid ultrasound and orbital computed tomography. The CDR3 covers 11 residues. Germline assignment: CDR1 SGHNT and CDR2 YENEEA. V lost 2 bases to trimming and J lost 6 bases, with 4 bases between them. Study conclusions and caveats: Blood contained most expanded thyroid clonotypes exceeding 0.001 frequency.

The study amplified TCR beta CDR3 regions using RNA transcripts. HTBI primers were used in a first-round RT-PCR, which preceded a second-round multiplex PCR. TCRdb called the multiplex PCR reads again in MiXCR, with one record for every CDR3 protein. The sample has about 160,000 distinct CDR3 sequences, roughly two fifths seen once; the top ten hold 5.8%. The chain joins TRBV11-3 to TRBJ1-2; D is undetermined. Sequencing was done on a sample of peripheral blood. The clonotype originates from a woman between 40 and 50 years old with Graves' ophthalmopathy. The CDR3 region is CASSLNDGYTF. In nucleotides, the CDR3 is TGTGCCAGCAGCTTAAACGATGGCTACACCTTC.